This is a list of T cell receptor beta chains from one sample in a study of identical twins. TCRdb reanalysed the 5' RACE reads using MiXCR and keeps one entry per CDR3 protein. The data contain hundreds of thousands of distinct CDR3 sequences, more than 20% of them singletons. Another study also made use of these data, one on yellow fever vaccine responses in identical twins.

Sequencing was done on a sample of CD4+ T cells sorted from blood. The receptors were sampled from a woman in her late teens or twenties in good health. The CDR3 runs from the conserved cysteine through the conserved F or W. A D gene is named only where the DNA matches it firmly. Clone size is shown for a subset of rows, as once, few, many or a class of expanded clone.

abundance	d_gene	j_gene	v_gene	CDR3nt	CDR3aa
.	TRBD2	TRBJ2-5	TRBV3-1	TGTGCCAGCAGCCCTGGGTTAGCGGGAGCCGAGACCCAGTACTTC	CASSPGLAGAETQYF
.	.	TRBJ2-5	TRBV29-1	TGCAGCGTTGTGGGCGGAGGAGGTGGAGAGACCCAGTACTTC	CSVVGGGGGETQYF
.	TRBD1	TRBJ2-3	TRBV5-1	TGCGCCAGCAGCAAAGGACAGGGCCCGCAGTATTTT	CASSKGQGPQYF
few	.	TRBJ2-3	TRBV20-1	TGCAGTCCCGATCCCGGGACTTCAAGCACAGATACGCAGTATTTT	CSPDPGTSSTDTQYF
.	.	TRBJ2-3	TRBV7-8	TGTGCCAGCAGCTTACGGGGAGATACTAGCACAGATACGCAGTATTTT	CASSLRGDTSTDTQYF
.	.	TRBJ2-3	TRBV27	TGTGCCAGCAGCCCCTGGAGCGTGGGTACAGATACGCAGTATTTT	CASSPWSVGTDTQYF
.	.	TRBJ2-4	TRBV20-1	TGCAGTGCTAGACCCAACATAGCCAAAAACATTCAGTACTTC	CSARPNIAKNIQYF
.	.	TRBJ2-5	TRBV27	TGTGCCAGCAGGGGGGGTCCTCTAGAGACCCAGTACTTC	CASRGGPLETQYF
.	TRBD1	TRBJ1-3	TRBV6-1	TGTGCCAGCAGTCGGGACAGGGTGGTTGGAAACACCATATATTTT	CASSRDRVVGNTIYF
.	TRBD1	TRBJ2-5	TRBV28	TGTGCCAGCAGAGGGACAGGGGAAAGCTACCCGTACTTC	CASRGTGESYPYF
.	TRBD1	TRBJ1-3	TRBV5-1	TGCGCCAGCAGCTCCGGGACAGGAATTTTATCTGGAAACACCATATATTTT	CASSSGTGILSGNTIYF
few	TRBD2	TRBJ2-1	TRBV15	TGTGCCACCAGCAGGGGAACGAAACCGACTAGCGGGCCGTACAATGAGCAGTTCTTC	CATSRGTKPTSGPYNEQFF
.	TRBD1	TRBJ1-2	TRBV4-1	TGCGCCAGCAGCCAAGTTGGGATTCTAACCGGGACAGGGGTCGGGTATGGCTACACCTTC	CASSQVGILTGTGVGYGYTF
once	.	TRBJ2-5	TRBV5-6	TGTGCCAGCAGCTTGGGGGCGGCAGGGACGGGGGAGACCCAGTACTTC	CASSLGAAGTGETQYF
.	.	TRBJ1-1	TRBV4-1	TGCGCCAGCAGCCAAGTGGGGGGTTACACTGAAGCTTTCTTT	CASSQVGGYTEAFF
.	TRBD1	TRBJ2-1	TRBV20-1	TGCAGTGCTAGGCGGACAGGTCCGGGGAACACCAATGAGCAGTTCTTC	CSARRTGPGNTNEQFF
.	.	TRBJ2-5	TRBV14	TGTGCCAGCAGCCAAGCCGGGCGACCTCAAGAGACCCAGTACTTC	CASSQAGRPQETQYF
few	.	TRBJ1-5	TRBV2	TGTGCCAGCAGGGGCCAGCCCGACAATCAGCCCCAGCATTTT	CASRGQPDNQPQHF
few	TRBD2	TRBJ2-3	TRBV12-3/TRBV12-4	TGTGCCAGCAGTCCACCCGGGCTAGCGGCAGATACGCAGTATTTT	CASSPPGLAADTQYF
.	.	TRBJ2-7	TRBV5-1	TGCGCCAGCAGCTTGGGAGACAGGCTCTCCTACGAGCAGTACTTC	CASSLGDRLSYEQYF
.	.	TRBJ1-1	TRBV29-1	TGCAGCGTTACTATTGGGGAAGCTTTCTTT	CSVTIGEAFF
many	TRBD2	TRBJ2-1	TRBV3-1	TGTGCCAGCAGCCAAGATTTGGGTAGCGGGAGTTATGAGCAGTTCTTC	CASSQDLGSGSYEQFF
few	.	TRBJ2-1	TRBV7-6	TGTGCCAGCAGCTTAGCAACGATTGCATACAATGAGCAGTTCTTC	CASSLATIAYNEQFF
.	TRBD1	TRBJ2-3	TRBV12-3/TRBV12-4	TGTGCCAGCAGATTCACAGGGGTCGATACGCAGTATTTT	CASRFTGVDTQYF
.	.	TRBJ2-5	TRBV20-1	TGCAGTGCCCGACGCCAAGAGACCCAGTACTTC	CSARRQETQYF
.	.	TRBJ2-1	TRBV20-1	TGCAGTGCTAGTGGGGCTAGCGCTTCCTACAATGAGCAGTTCTTC	CSASGASASYNEQFF
few	.	TRBJ2-1	TRBV7-2	TGTGCCAGCAGCTCCCAGCCGGGGAGTTCCTCCTACAATGAGCAGTTCTTC	CASSSQPGSSSYNEQFF
.	.	TRBJ2-7	TRBV12-3/TRBV12-4	TGTGCCAGCAGTTTATGGGTTGACCCCTACGAGCAGTACTTC	CASSLWVDPYEQYF
.	TRBD1	TRBJ2-5	TRBV20-1	TGCAGTGTAGACAGGGGGCGAGGTGAGACCCAGTACTTC	CSVDRGRGETQYF
few	.	TRBJ2-1	TRBV14	TGTGCCAGCAGCCAACCCTTCCGATCGAGGGTCGTATCTGGGAATGAGCAGTTCTTC	CASSQPFRSRVVSGNEQFF
.	.	TRBJ2-5	TRBV5-1	TGCGCCAGCAGCCAACCAGGCAAACAAGAGACCCAGTACTTC	CASSQPGKQETQYF
.	.	TRBJ1-6	TRBV18	TGTGCCAGCTCACCCAGGGAAATAAATAATTCACCCCTCCACTTT	CASSPREINNSPLHF
.	TRBD1	TRBJ2-5	TRBV20-1	TGCAGTGCTAGAAGGGACAGCCCCCAAGAGACCCAGTACTTC	CSARRDSPQETQYF
.	TRBD2	TRBJ2-5	TRBV7-3	TGTGCCAGCAGCTTAAATGGGGGACTAGCGGGAGAGACCCAGTACTTC	CASSLNGGLAGETQYF
.	TRBD2	TRBJ2-2	TRBV29-1	TGCAGCGGTGCCGGGACTAGCGGGACCGGGGAGCTGTTTTTT	CSGAGTSGTGELFF
.	.	TRBJ1-2	TRBV2	TGTGCCAGCAGTGAAGGAAGGGGTCACGGCTACACCTTC	CASSEGRGHGYTF
.	.	TRBJ2-3	TRBV6-1	TGTGCCACAAGTCCGGGGAACCCCACAGATACGCAGTATTTT	CATSPGNPTDTQYF
few	TRBD2	TRBJ2-1	TRBV20-1	TGCAGTGCTAGCCCGACTAGCGGGGCCAATGAGCAGTTCTTC	CSASPTSGANEQFF
.	.	TRBJ2-1	TRBV27	TGTGCCAGCAGTTTAACAGGGCATGAGCAGTTCTTC	CASSLTGHEQFF
few	TRBD1	TRBJ2-2	TRBV6-5	TGTGCCAGCAGCAACTCCAGGGGGCGAAGCACCGGGGAGCTGTTTTTT	CASSNSRGRSTGELFF
.	.	TRBJ2-5	TRBV5-1	TGCGCCAGCAGCACGGACATCCCCGAGGGGGAGACCCAGTACTTC	CASSTDIPEGETQYF
.	TRBD2	TRBJ2-7	TRBV27	TGTGCCAGCAGCAGACTAGCGGGAGGGCGGTACGAGCAGTACTTC	CASSRLAGGRYEQYF
few	.	TRBJ1-2	TRBV5-6	TGTGCCAGCAGCTTTCAGAAAAACTATGGCTACACCTTC	CASSFQKNYGYTF
.	TRBD1	TRBJ2-7	TRBV20-1	TGCAGTGCCACCAGGGACAGCGACTACGAGCAGTACTTC	CSATRDSDYEQYF
few	.	TRBJ2-6	TRBV7-2	TGTGCCAGCAAAGAGGGGGGATTCTCTGGGGCCAACGTCCTGACTTTC	CASKEGGFSGANVLTF
few	TRBD2	TRBJ2-1	TRBV12-3/TRBV12-4	TGTGCCAGCAGTTTTATAGCGGGGGTGTACAATGAGCAGTTCTTC	CASSFIAGVYNEQFF
.	TRBD1	TRBJ1-2	TRBV6-1	TGTGCCAGCAGGCAGACAGGGTCTAACTATGGCTACACCTTC	CASRQTGSNYGYTF
few	.	TRBJ2-2	TRBV10-3	TGTGCCATCAGGAACTCCGGGGAGCTGTTTTTT	CAIRNSGELFF
.	.	TRBJ2-1	TRBV9	TGTGCCAGCAGCGTAGGCGGGGGCCTCCCCAATGAGCAGTTCTTC	CASSVGGGLPNEQFF
few	.	TRBJ2-5	TRBV11-2	TGTGCCAGCAGCAAATCGGACCGCTATGGGACCCAGTACTTC	CASSKSDRYGTQYF
.	TRBD2	TRBJ2-1	TRBV20-1	TGCAGTGCTAGAGCTTCCGGGACTACCGAGCAGTTCTTC	CSARASGTTEQFF
.	TRBD2	TRBJ2-1	TRBV10-3	TGTGCCATCAGTGTACTAGCGGGGGTTTACAATGAGCAGTTCTTC	CAISVLAGVYNEQFF
.	.	TRBJ2-1	TRBV7-8	TGTGCCAGCAGCGGAGGGTTGGGAAATGAGCAGTTCTTC	CASSGGLGNEQFF
.	.	TRBJ1-3	TRBV10-3	TGTGCCATCAGTAATGGAAACACCATATATTTT	CAISNGNTIYF
few	TRBD1	TRBJ2-2	TRBV9	TGTGCCAGCAGCGCCCTAGGGGGCGGGACCGGGGAGCTGTTTTTT	CASSALGGGTGELFF